Given below is one TCR beta chain in context. Its specificity is unknown. Amplification used 60 Vbeta primers and 13 Jbeta primers. Sequenced by immunoSEQ multiplex PCR; TCRdb stores in-frame clones only, minus some. The sample has under 200,000 clones, more than 70% seen once; the top ten hold over 4.5%. The source of the sample is a study of cytomegalovirus exposure and HLA in healthy donors. The overall study: A prior study identified 120 million or so unique TCR beta sequences from about 200 million T cells. Tens of millions of unique TCRs, all from HLA-typed donors, were included in an early release of the data.

Study-wide results and caveats: The sole available immune exposure information was CMV serostatus. Reportedly, cytomegalovirus status was diagnosed with high sensitivity and specificity.

The CDR3 runs 14 residues. V shed 2 bases and J 4 bases; nucleotides not matched to a gene: 4. The germline gives CDR1 SGHRS, CDR2 YFSETQ. The chain joins TRBV5-1 to TRBJ1-1; TRBD1 matches 8 bases. Sequencing was done on a sample of PBMCs. This sequence originates from a male donor in good health and CMV-seronegative. This chain's CDR3 is CASSFRQGATEAFF. The CDR3 DNA reads as TGCGCCAGCAGCTTTAGGCAGGGGGCCACTGAAGCTTTCTTT.